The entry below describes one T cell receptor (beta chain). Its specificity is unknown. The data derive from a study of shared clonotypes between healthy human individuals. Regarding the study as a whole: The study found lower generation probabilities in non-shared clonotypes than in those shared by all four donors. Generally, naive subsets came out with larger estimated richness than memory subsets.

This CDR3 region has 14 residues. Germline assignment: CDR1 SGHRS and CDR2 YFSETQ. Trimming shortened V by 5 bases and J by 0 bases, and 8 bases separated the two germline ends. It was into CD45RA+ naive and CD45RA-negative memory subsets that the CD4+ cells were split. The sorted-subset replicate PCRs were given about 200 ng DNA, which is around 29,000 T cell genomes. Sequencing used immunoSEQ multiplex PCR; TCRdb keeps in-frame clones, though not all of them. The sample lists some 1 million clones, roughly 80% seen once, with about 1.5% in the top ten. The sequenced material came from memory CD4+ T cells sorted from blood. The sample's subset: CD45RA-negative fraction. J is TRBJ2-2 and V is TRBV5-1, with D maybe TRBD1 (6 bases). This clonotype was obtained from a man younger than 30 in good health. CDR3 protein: CASRGQTNTGELFF. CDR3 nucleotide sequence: TGCGCCAGCAGAGGACAGACGAACACCGGGGAGCTGTTTTTT.